What follows describes a single T cell receptor beta chain. The entry originates in a study of technical replicates of blood from a few donors. This table comes from immunoSEQ multiplex PCR, and its TCRdb copy is limited to in-frame clones, with some not included. The table records about 83,000 clones, about 93% of them present only once. V lost 4 bases and J lost 4; bases outside the gene matches: 9. This CDR3 has 15 residues. Germline assignment: CDR1 MNHEY and CDR2 SVGAGI. The origin of this receptor is a human donor in good health. The sample comprised T cells isolated from PBMCs. This chain joins TRBV6-5 and TRBJ2-5; 7 bases map to TRBD2. The CDR3 nucleotides are TGTGCCAGCAGTTTAACAAGCGGGGTGGGAGAGACCCAGTACTTC. Its translation is CASSLTSGVGETQYF.